A single T cell receptor (beta chain) is shown here with its context. The antigen remains undetermined. Vbeta (60) and Jbeta (13) primers were used in the PCR. This table comes from immunoSEQ multiplex PCR, and its TCRdb copy is limited to in-frame clones, with some not included. The profile shows around 200,000 clones, roughly 85% of them singletons. The data are from a study of cytomegalovirus exposure and HLA in healthy donors. Overall study results and limits: Later analysis demonstrated an association between a missense DCLRE1C variant and TCR beta V- and J-gene trimming. In vitro data verified a few CMV-associated chains as specific for CMV antigens. Beyond CMV serostatus, there was no information to go on about immune exposure.

The TCR was taken from a woman aged 45-65 years in good health and CMV-seronegative. The sample consisted of PBMCs.

The CDR3 sequence: CASSVGLAGAGETQYF. CDR3 bases: TGTGCCAGCAGCGTAGGCCTAGCCGGGGCGGGGGAGACCCAGTACTTC. This rearrangement joins TRBV9 to TRBJ2-5; D is possibly TRBD2 (6 bases). CDR3 size: 16 residues. Germline V CDR1 and CDR2: SGDLS, YYNGEE. The V and J ends lost 0 bases and 5 bases respectively, with 17 bases between them.